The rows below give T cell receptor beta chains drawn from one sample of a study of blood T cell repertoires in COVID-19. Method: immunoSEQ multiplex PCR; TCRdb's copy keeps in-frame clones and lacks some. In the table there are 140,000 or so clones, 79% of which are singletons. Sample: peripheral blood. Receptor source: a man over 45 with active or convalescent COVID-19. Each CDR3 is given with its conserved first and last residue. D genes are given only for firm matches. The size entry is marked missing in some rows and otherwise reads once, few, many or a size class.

TGTGCCAGCAGCCAAGAAATAGCGGGAGTAGGGACCGGGGAGCTGTTTTTT CASSQEIAGVGTGELFF TRBJ2-2 TRBD2 TRBV4-2 .
TGTGCCAGTACAGGGTTCGGGTACGAGCAGTACTTC CASTGFGYEQYF TRBJ2-7 . TRBV28 .
TGTGCCACCAGCAGAGGGGGCATTACGAACACTGAAGCTTTCTTT CATSRGGITNTEAFF TRBJ1-1 . TRBV15 .
TGTGCCAGCAGCCTTACTAGCGGGAGAAGAGATACGCAGTATTTT CASSLTSGRRDTQYF TRBJ2-3 TRBD2 TRBV27 .
TGTGCCAGTATTCCTGTGGGACAGCCTAATGAAAAACTGTTTTTT CASIPVGQPNEKLFF TRBJ1-4 TRBD1 TRBV19 .
TGTGCCAGCAGTCCCCCAAACCCGGGACAGGGACATTCACCCCTCCACTTT CASSPPNPGQGHSPLHF TRBJ1-6 TRBD1 TRBV28 .
TGTGCCAGCAGTGAACCCGGGCAGGGGCCAGGTGGCTACACCTTC CASSEPGQGPGGYTF TRBJ1-2 . TRBV6-1 .
TGTGCCAGCAGTTTATCAGCCCCGGGCGGGGAGCTGTTTTTT CASSLSAPGGELFF TRBJ2-2 . TRBV27 few
TGTGCCAGCTCGGAGAGGAACACCATATATTTT CASSERNTIYF TRBJ1-3 . TRBV2 .
TGTGCCAGCACCGGGGCCTACAATGAGCAGTTCTTC CASTGAYNEQFF TRBJ2-1 . TRBV12-3/TRBV12-4 few
TGTGCCAGCAGTTTTCCAACCACCCTAGCGGGAGAGGAGACCCAGTACTTC CASSFPTTLAGEETQYF TRBJ2-5 TRBD2 TRBV28 few
TGTGCCAGCAGCTTAACCTCCGGGACTCCCTTTCTAGATACGCAGTATTTT CASSLTSGTPFLDTQYF TRBJ2-3 . TRBV7-3 .
TGCGCCAGCAGCCTTACAGGCGGTCCTCCCAGCTCCTACAATGAGCAGTTCTTC CASSLTGGPPSSYNEQFF TRBJ2-1 . TRBV5-1 .
TGCAGCGCACGACTAAGGACTGAAGCTTTCTTT CSARLRTEAFF TRBJ1-1 . TRBV29-1 .
TGCAGCGTGGAAAGCTACAGGGGCGCCGATGGCTACACCTTC CSVESYRGADGYTF TRBJ1-2 TRBD1 TRBV29-1 few
TGTGCCAGCAGCTTAGCGGGACAGCTGGTCTACGAGCAGTACTTC CASSLAGQLVYEQYF TRBJ2-7 TRBD1 TRBV7-9 .
TGTGCCAGCAGCCCGACCCCCACAGGGGAAGCCTATGGCTACACCTTC CASSPTPTGEAYGYTF TRBJ1-2 TRBD1 TRBV11-2 .
TGCGCCAGCAGCCCCGCCGGACAGGGGATAATAGAAGCTTTCTTT CASSPAGQGIIEAFF TRBJ1-1 TRBD1 TRBV4-1 few
TGTGCCAGCAGTCGACTGATGGCCGGGGAGCTGTTTTTT CASSRLMAGELFF TRBJ2-2 . TRBV27 few
TGTGCCAGCAGCCCCGAGCGGGAAGGGTACGAGCAGTACTTC CASSPEREGYEQYF TRBJ2-7 TRBD2 TRBV3-1/TRBV3-2 .
TGTGCTAGCAGCCAAGCGGGGCAGGGAAATGAAAAACTGTTTTTT CASSQAGQGNEKLFF TRBJ1-4 . TRBV7-7 .
TGTGCCAGCAGTGCTTCCTTAGGCTACACCTTC CASSASLGYTF TRBJ1-2 . TRBV2 few
TGCGCCAGCAGCTTGGACGGGTATTCGTCCGGGGAGCTGTTTTTT CASSLDGYSSGELFF TRBJ2-2 . TRBV5-1 once
TGTGCCAGCAGCCTCAGCGGCCTCCCCGGGGAGCTGTTTTTT CASSLSGLPGELFF TRBJ2-2 . TRBV7-3 .
TGTGCCAGCAGCCTTCTGGGGGGGGATACGCAGTATTTT CASSLLGGDTQYF TRBJ2-3 TRBD2 TRBV6-5 .
TGTGCCAGCAGCTTAGGAGGATCGCGCCGGGGGGATCAGCCCCAGCATTTT CASSLGGSRRGDQPQHF TRBJ1-5 . TRBV7-9 .
TGTGCCACCGTGGACAGTCATTATGGCTACACCTTC CATVDSHYGYTF TRBJ1-2 . TRBV28 once
TGTGCCAGCAGCATCGGACTAGCGGGGCTTCAGGAGCAGTTCTTC CASSIGLAGLQEQFF TRBJ2-1 TRBD2 TRBV5-8 once
TGTGCCAGCAGTGCCCCCACAGGGGGCGCATCTGCTTTCTTT CASSAPTGGASAFF TRBJ1-1 TRBD1 TRBV2 .
TGTGCCTGGAGGCTAGCGGGAGGGACCTACGAGCAGTACTTC CAWRLAGGTYEQYF TRBJ2-7 TRBD2 TRBV30 .
TGTGCCACCAGTGATACCGGGACAGGGGACGAAAAACTGTTTTTT CATSDTGTGDEKLFF TRBJ1-4 TRBD1 TRBV24-1 .
TGTGCCAGATCAAACATTGTGGGGACAGGATTCTCTGGGGCCAACGTCCTGACTTTC CARSNIVGTGFSGANVLTF TRBJ2-6 . TRBV21-1 once
TGCGCCAGCAGCTTGCAGCGGGAAAGGGAGCAGTACTTC CASSLQREREQYF TRBJ2-7 TRBD2 TRBV5-1 .
TGTGCCACCAGCAGAGAAGGACAGGCGAGCTCCTACAATGAGCAGTTCTTC CATSREGQASSYNEQFF TRBJ2-1 TRBD1 TRBV15 .
TGCGCCAGCAGCCCACAGACAGGGAAGAACACCGGGGAGCTGTTTTTT CASSPQTGKNTGELFF TRBJ2-2 TRBD1 TRBV5-1 .
TGTGCCATCATGGGGTCAGGGGACACTGAAGCTTTCTTT CAIMGSGDTEAFF TRBJ1-1 . TRBV10-3 few
TGTGCCATCAGTGAGTCGACAGGGGGCTCCTACAATGAGCAGTTCTTC CAISESTGGSYNEQFF TRBJ2-1 TRBD1 TRBV10-3 .
TGTGCCAGCAGCTCCTATGGGGACAGGGAAGGAGAGACCCAGTACTTC CASSSYGDREGETQYF TRBJ2-5 TRBD1 TRBV11-3 .
TGTGCCAGCAGACAAGTAGGGGTTAGGGAAAAACTGTTTTTT CASRQVGVREKLFF TRBJ1-4 . TRBV27 .
TGTGCCAGCAGCTTACGGCAGGGGGCGCCTAGCACCGGGGAGCTGTTTTTT CASSLRQGAPSTGELFF TRBJ2-2 TRBD1 TRBV7-3 .
TGTGCCACCAGCAAGGACAGGGGAGAGGGAAACACCATATATTTT CATSKDRGEGNTIYF TRBJ1-3 TRBD1 TRBV15 .
TGTGCCAGCAGCCAAGACTGGACAGGGAGGACTGAAGCTTTCTTT CASSQDWTGRTEAFF TRBJ1-1 TRBD1 TRBV3-1/TRBV3-2 .